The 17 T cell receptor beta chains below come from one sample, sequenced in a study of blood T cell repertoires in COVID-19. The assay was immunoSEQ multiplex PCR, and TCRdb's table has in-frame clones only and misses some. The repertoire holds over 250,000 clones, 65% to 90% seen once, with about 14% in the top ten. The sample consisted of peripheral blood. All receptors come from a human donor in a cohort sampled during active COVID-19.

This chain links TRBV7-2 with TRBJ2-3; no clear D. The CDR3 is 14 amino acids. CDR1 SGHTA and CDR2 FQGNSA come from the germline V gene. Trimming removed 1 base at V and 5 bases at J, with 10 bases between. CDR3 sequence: CASSLEPAGDTQYF. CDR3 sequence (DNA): TGTGCCAGCAGCTTAGAACCAGCAGGAGATACGCAGTATTTT. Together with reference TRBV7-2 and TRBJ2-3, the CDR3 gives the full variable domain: GAGVSQSPSNKVTEKGKDVELRCDPISGHTALYWYRQSLGQGLEFLIYFQGNSAPDKSGLPSDRFSAERTGGSVSTLTIQRTQQEDSAVYLCASSLEPAGDTQYFGPGTRLTVL.

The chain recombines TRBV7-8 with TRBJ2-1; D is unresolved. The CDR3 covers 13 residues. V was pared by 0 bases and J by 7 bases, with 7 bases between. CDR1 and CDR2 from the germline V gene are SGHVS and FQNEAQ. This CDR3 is CASSLAFQNEQFF. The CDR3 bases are TGTGCCAGCAGCTTAGCGTTTCAAAATGAGCAGTTCTTC.

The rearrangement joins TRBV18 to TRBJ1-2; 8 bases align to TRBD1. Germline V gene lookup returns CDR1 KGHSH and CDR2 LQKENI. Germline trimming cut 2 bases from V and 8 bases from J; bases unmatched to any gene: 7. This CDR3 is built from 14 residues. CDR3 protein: CASSPDRGRVGYTF. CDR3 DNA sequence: TGTGCCAGCTCACCAGACAGGGGTCGCGTAGGCTACACCTTC.

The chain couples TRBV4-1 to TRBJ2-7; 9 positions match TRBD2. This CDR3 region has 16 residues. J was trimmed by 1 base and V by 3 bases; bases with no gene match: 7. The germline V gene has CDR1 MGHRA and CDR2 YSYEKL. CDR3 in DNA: TGCGCCAGCAGCCAGAATAGCGGGAGTACGTCCTACGAGCAGTACTTC. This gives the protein CASSQNSGSTSYEQYF.

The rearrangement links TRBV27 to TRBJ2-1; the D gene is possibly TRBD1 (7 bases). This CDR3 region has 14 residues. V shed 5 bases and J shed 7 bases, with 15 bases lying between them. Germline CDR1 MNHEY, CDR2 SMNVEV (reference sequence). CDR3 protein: CASSLGGGKNEQFF. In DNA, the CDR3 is TGTGCCAGCAGTCTAGGGGGCGGGAAGAATGAGCAGTTCTTC.

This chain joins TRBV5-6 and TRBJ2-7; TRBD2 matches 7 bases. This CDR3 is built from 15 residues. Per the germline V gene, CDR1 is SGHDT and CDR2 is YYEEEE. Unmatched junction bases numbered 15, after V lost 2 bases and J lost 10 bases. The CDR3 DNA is TGTGCCAGCAGCTTAAGCGGGGCCAGCGGGGTCGAACAGTACTTC. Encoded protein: CASSLSGASGVEQYF. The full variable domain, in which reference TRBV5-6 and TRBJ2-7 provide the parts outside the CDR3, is DAGVTQSPTHLIKTRGQQVTLRCSPKSGHDTVSWYQQALGQGPQFIFQYYEEEERQRGNFPDRFSGHQFPNYSSELNVNALLLGDSALYLCASSLSGASGVEQYFGPGTRLTVT.

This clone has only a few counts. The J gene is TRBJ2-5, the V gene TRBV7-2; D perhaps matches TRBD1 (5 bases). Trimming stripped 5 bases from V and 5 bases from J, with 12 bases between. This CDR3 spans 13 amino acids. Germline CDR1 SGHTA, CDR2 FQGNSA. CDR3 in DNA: TGTGCCAGCAGCCCATTTAGGGGCGAGACCCAGTACTTC. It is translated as CASSPFRGETQYF. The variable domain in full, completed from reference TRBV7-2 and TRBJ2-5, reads GAGVSQSPSNKVTEKGKDVELRCDPISGHTALYWYRQSLGQGLEFLIYFQGNSAPDKSGLPSDRFSAERTGGSVSTLTIQRTQQEDSAVYLCASSPFRGETQYFGPGTRLLVL.

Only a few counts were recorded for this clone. CDR3 DNA: TGTGCCAGCAGGAGGACAGGGGGCGCTGGAAACACCATATATTTT. Its translation is CASRRTGGAGNTIYF. The chain joins TRBV6-5 to TRBJ1-3, with 11 nucleotides matching TRBD1. This CDR3 has 15 amino acids. After removal of 6 bases from V and 2 bases from J, the junction contained 3 bases not matched to a gene. The germline V gene encodes CDR1 MNHEY and CDR2 SVGAGI.

The CDR3 DNA follows: TGTGCCAGCAGCCGAACTAGCGGGGGCTCCTACGAGCAGTACTTC. Its translation is CASSRTSGGSYEQYF. The V gene is TRBV28, the J gene TRBJ2-7; 11 bases are shared with TRBD2. In germline, CDR1 is MDHEN, CDR2 SYDVKM. This CDR3 is built from 15 residues. V gave up 6 bases and J gave up 0 bases; unmatched junction bases: 4.

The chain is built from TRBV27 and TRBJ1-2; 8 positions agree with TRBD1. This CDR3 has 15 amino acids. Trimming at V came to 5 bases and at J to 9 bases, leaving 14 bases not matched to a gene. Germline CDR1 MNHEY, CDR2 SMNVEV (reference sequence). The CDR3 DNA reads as TGTGCCAGCAGTATCCTATCGACAGGGGACCGCCGCTACACCTTC. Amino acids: CASSILSTGDRRYTF.

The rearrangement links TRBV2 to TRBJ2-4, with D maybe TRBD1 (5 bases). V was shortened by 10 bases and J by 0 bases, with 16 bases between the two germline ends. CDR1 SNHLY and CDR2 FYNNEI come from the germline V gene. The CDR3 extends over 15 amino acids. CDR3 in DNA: TGTGCCACCGAAGGGGATCCTCTAGCCAAAAACATTCAGTACTTC. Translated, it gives CATEGDPLAKNIQYF.

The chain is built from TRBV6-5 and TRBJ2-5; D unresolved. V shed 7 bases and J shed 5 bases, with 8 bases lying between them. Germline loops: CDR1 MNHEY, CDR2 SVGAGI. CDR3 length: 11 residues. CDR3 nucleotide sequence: TGTGCCAGCACTGGCGGTGAGACCCAGTACTTC. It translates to CASTGGETQYF.

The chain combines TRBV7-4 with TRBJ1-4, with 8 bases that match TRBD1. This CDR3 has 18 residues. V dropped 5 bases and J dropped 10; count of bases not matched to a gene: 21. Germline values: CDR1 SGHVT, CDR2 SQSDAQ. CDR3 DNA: TGTGCCAGCAGCATAGAGGGTTCGACAGGGGTGCCTGGGGTAAAACTGTTTTTT. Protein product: CASSIEGSTGVPGVKLFF. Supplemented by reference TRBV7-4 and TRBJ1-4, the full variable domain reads GAGVSQSPRYKVAKRGRDVALRCDSISGHVTLYWYRQTLGQGSEVLTYSQSDAQRDKSGRPSGRFSAERPERSVSTLKIQRTEQGDSAVYLCASSIEGSTGVPGVKLFFGSGTQLSVL.

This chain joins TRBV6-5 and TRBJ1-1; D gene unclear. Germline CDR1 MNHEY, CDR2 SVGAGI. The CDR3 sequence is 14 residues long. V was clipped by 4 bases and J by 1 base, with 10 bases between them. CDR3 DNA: TGTGCCAGCAGTTCCCGAGCGGGGAACACTGAAGCTTTCTTT. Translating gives CASSSRAGNTEAFF.

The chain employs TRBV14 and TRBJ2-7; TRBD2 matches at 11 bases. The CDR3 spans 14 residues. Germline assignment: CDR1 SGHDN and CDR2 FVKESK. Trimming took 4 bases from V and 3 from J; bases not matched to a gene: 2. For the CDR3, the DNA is TGTGCCAGCAGCCCCCTAGCGGGGGGCTACGAGCAGTACTTC. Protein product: CASSPLAGGYEQYF.

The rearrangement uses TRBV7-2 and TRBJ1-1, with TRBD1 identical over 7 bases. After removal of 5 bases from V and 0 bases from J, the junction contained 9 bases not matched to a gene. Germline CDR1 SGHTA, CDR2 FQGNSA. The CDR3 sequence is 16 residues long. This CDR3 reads CASSEGYGTVNTEAFF. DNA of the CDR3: TGTGCCAGCAGCGAAGGGTACGGGACAGTGAACACTGAAGCTTTCTTT.

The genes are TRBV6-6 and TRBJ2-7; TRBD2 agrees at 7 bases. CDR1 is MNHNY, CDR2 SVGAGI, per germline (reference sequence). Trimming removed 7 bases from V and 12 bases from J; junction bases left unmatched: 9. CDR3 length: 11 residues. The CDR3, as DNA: TGTGCCAGCACCCCGGGGGGACCATGGTACTTC. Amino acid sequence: CASTPGGPWYF.